The 4 T cell receptor beta chains given below trace back to one sample, sequenced in a study of cytomegalovirus exposure and HLA in healthy donors. 60 Vbeta and 13 Jbeta primers were used in PCR. The method was immunoSEQ multiplex PCR; TCRdb's version includes in-frame clones alone and lacks a portion of them. The data contain 150,000 to 200,000 clones, roughly 81% of them singletons. The sequenced sample consisted of PBMCs. These receptors were taken from a man younger than 30 in good health and CMV-seropositive.

The chain joins TRBV6-5 to TRBJ1-1, with TRBD1 matching 7 bases. The V segment lost 5 bases and the J segment 1 base; nucleotides outside the gene matches: 7. This CDR3 contains 15 residues. CDR1 is MNHEY and CDR2 is SVGAGI in the germline V gene. CDR3 in amino acids: CASSPRDRANTEAFF. The CDR3 nucleotides read TGTGCCAGCAGTCCGCGGGACAGAGCGAACACTGAAGCTTTCTTT.

The J gene is TRBJ1-1, the V gene TRBV12-5; D may be TRBD1 (6 bases). Germline CDR1 reads LGHNT; CDR2 reads FRNRAP. The CDR3 totals 15 residues. The V end was cut by 6 bases, the J end by 0 bases, with 14 bases between. The CDR3 loop reads CASGPGQFLNTEAFF. DNA for the CDR3: TGTGCTAGTGGCCCCGGACAGTTTTTGAACACTGAAGCTTTCTTT. Full variable domain (missing parts from reference TRBV12-5 and TRBJ1-1): DARVTQTPRHKVTEMGQEVTMRCQPILGHNTVFWYRQTMMQGLELLAYFRNRAPLDDSGMPKDRFSAEMPDATLATLKIQPSEPRDSAVYFCASGPGQFLNTEAFFGQGTRLTVV.

The chain employs TRBV29-1 and TRBJ2-2, with TRBD2 matching over 9 bases. In germline, CDR1 is SQVTM, CDR2 ANQGSEA. V was clipped by 1 base and J by 7 bases; unmatched bases: 10. The CDR3 is 16 residues long. The CDR3 nucleotides read TGCAGCGTTGAAGGGGGGCGGGGGGGGCTCGTCGGGGAGCTGTTTTTT. Protein product: CSVEGGRGGLVGELFF.

A single count supports this clone. The chain has TRBV18 and TRBJ2-2, with D hard to call. The V gene lost 2 bases and the J gene lost 1 base, with 5 bases spanning the gap. Per the germline V gene, CDR1 is KGHSH and CDR2 is LQKENI. The CDR3 extends over 14 amino acids. This CDR3 reads CASSPTENTGELFF. In DNA, the CDR3 is TGTGCCAGCTCACCAACAGAGAACACCGGGGAGCTGTTTTTT.